This entry describes one T cell receptor (beta chain). What it binds is not known. Trimming removed 1 base at V and 4 bases at J, with 11 bases between. Germline V gene sequence: CDR1 LGHNA, CDR2 YNFKEQ. The CDR3 spans 14 residues. This sample stems from a study of long-term antiretroviral therapy in people with HIV. General study findings and limits: Dominant in the repertoire at all time points were clones expanded before ART. Comparison with controls showed narrower CDR3 length ranges in HIV repertoires. There were no data on ART adherence, viral resistance or therapy changes, a gap that limits inferences about post-ART repertoire changes.

Sequencing used immunoSEQ v3.0 at survey level. Profiled with immunoSEQ multiplex PCR; TCRdb holds only in-frame clones, not every one. The sample contains 15,000 to 20,000 clones, 88% of which appear only once. V usage is TRBV4-2 and J usage is TRBJ2-7, with D perhaps matching TRBD1 (6 bases). The receptor comes from a man over 45 with HIV. Here the sequenced sample was unsorted PBMCs, taken 6.9 years after starting antiretroviral therapy. The CDR3 region has the DNA TGTGCCAGCAGCCAAGGGGCAGGGGTATACGAGCAGTACTTC. Protein: CASSQGAGVYEQYF.